This T cell receptor (beta chain) was documented in a study of persistence of HIV-infected CD4 T cells (dated by TCRdb to the early 2020s). For context, the study as a whole: CMV- and HIV-1 Gag-responding CD4+ T cells were isolated from ART-treated individuals so that antigen-driven clonal expansion of HIV-1-infected cells could be examined. The median time participants had been on suppressive ART was 8 to 9 years. Peripheral blood samples of up to 180 mL were collected at multiple time points, except for a couple of participants, who underwent leukapheresis at a single time point. TCRbeta sequencing assessed the clonality of all cells in each sorted population, while proviral sequencing assessed the clonality of infected cells. For the TCR cluster analysis across participants, fewer than ten participants were included for CMV and six or seven participants for Gag. Overall study results and their limits: Only a small number of individuals took part in the study, and the range of antigens tested was limited. Bulk TCR analyses could not be restricted to the rare CMV-responding cells that actually carried HIV-1 proviruses. TCR oligoclonality correlated with proviral oligoclonality within the same sorted populations. TCRbeta richness in CMV- and Gag-responding cells was significantly lower than in anti-CD3/anti-CD28-responding cells; CMV-responding cells had higher oligoclonality than CD3/CD28-stimulated and Gag-responding cells. Degenerate expanded CDR3beta sequences were enriched in antigen-responding cells, suggesting convergent selection of CD4+ responses to CMV and Gag.

Reading the label with the study, this specimen's treatment or condition is: suppressive antiretroviral therapy. Lysates of CMV-infected fibroblasts were used at 10 ug/mL for cell stimulation. Memory populations depleted of antigen-responding cells were obtained by sorting nonresponding CD40L-negative CD69-negative CD45RO-high memory CD4+ T cells. Participants were HIV-1-infected adults who started suppressive ART during chronic infection. Plasma HIV-1 RNA had been undetectable (below 50 copies/mL) in participants for at least 4 years. To be included, participants needed a CD4+ T cell count above 400 cells/uL and a positive CMV serology. Before stimulation, PBMCs were isolated using density centrifugation and depleted of CD8+ T cells. For around 18 hours, the CD8-depleted PBMCs were stimulated with anti-CD28/CD49d costimulation, a CD40-blocking antibody, and enfuvirtide to prevent new infections. Cell sorting was done on a Beckman Coulter MoFlo Legacy or XDP sorter, and dead cells were excluded with propidium iodide. Genomic DNA was extracted with the QIAamp DNA Mini Kit for samples above one million cells, otherwise with the Quick-DNA Microprep Kit.

From the cysteine up to the phenylalanine, the CDR3 has a length of 13 residues. Just CDR3 DNA is preserved here, 39 bases in frame from base 1. According to the germline V gene, CDR1 reads SNHLY and CDR2 reads FYNNEI. At the junction V is shortened by 6 bases and J by 6 bases; bases outside the gene matches: 1. The immunoSEQ hsTCRB assay version 4, run in survey mode, was used to sequence TCRbeta repertoires from genomic DNA. Genomic DNA was diluted to about 9.4 ng/uL, using up to about 1 ug per sample for TCRbeta sequencing. The authors processed their data as follows. ImmunoSeq Analyzer 3.0 was used for analysis of TCRbeta data, and diversity was computed on productive nucleotide rearrangements. Using the Immunarch R package, lower-bound TCR diversity was estimated with the improved Chao index and clonality was estimated with the Gini coefficient. Different nucleotide rearrangements encoding the same CDR3beta amino acid sequence were treated as distinct clonotypes. Differential abundance analysis identified TCRbeta sequences significantly enriched in antigen-responding cells relative to anti-CD3/anti-CD28-activated cells. GLIPH2 clustered TCRs by predicted peptide-MHC specificity, both within individual participants and across merged participant data sets. TCRdb holds this immuneACCESS table with in-frame rearrangements only. Some clones are missing; in checked studies, unresolved V genes explain under half, and the rest has no known cause. D and trimming were read from the DNA, whereas the V and J calls and clone size are those reported in that table. The sample profile shows fewer than 30,000 clones; more than 75% of them were found once. The ten largest clones capture roughly 4.5% of the sample.

This clone has only a few counts. Its antigen is still unknown. No base quality values were provided; no much bigger clone lies one nucleotide off. The chain links TRBV2 with TRBJ1-6, and TRBD1 aligns with 8 junction nucleotides. Sequenced material: CD4+ T cells sorted from PBMCs after approximately 19-hour stimulation, taken from a patient who received antiretroviral therapy. In the paper's terms, the cell subset or site label means: CD40L-CD69- CD45RO-high memory CD4 T cells not responding to CMV lysate. The receptor was derived from an adult man with HIV who was CMV-seropositive. The sequenced DNA: TGTGCCAGCAGGGACAGGGTTAATTCACCCCTCCACTTT. Its protein is CASRDRVNSPLHF.